This TCR beta chain is drawn from a study of OX40 agonist ivuxolimab in advanced cancers. With respect to this clone: The antigen is unknown.

Trimming removed 4 bases from V and 2 bases from J; junction bases left unmatched: 9. CDR1 SGHVS and CDR2 FQNEAQ come from the germline V gene. The CDR3 has 16 residues. The study's findings and limits: Partial responders receiving 0.1-3.0 mg/kg showed among the lowest clonal expansion.

The data were produced by immunoSEQ multiplex PCR, yet TCRdb's version contains in-frame clones alone and is incomplete. The repertoire holds under 100,000 clones, about 84% seen once, with 0.5% to 0.65% in the top ten. The receptor comes from an adult with an advanced solid tumor such as melanoma, head and neck, liver or kidney cancer. The V gene is TRBV7-8, the J gene TRBJ2-3, with 7 bases that match TRBD2. This specimen was CD4+ or CD8+ T cells sorted from blood, taken in a trial of the OX40 agonist ivuxolimab. The CDR3 here is CASSSAGAGYTDTQYF. CDR3 in DNA: TGTGCCAGCAGCTCCGCCGGAGCGGGATACACAGATACGCAGTATTTT.